This T cell receptor beta chain is from a study of blood T cell repertoires in COVID-19. About the research overall: Researchers got acute and convalescent COVID-19 samples from the United States, Italy and Spain. PBMCs, B-cell-depleted T cells, or T cells provided the cDNA or gDNA that made up the material.

Trimming removed 4 bases from V and 5 bases from J; junction bases left unmatched: 5. The CDR3 covers 15 residues. The germline V gene encodes CDR1 SGHVS and CDR2 FQNEAQ. The repertoire was sequenced with immunoSEQ multiplex PCR; TCRdb's copy has only in-frame clones and lacks some. The table has 200,000 to 300,000 clones, approximately 81% seen once; the top ten hold 4.2%. The sequenced sample consisted of peripheral blood. The origin of this receptor is a man in his sixties with acute or convalescent COVID-19. The chain uses TRBV7-8 and TRBJ2-7; TRBD2 matches at 13 bases. The chain's CDR3 is CASSSGLAGVDEQYF. The DNA of the CDR3 is TGTGCCAGCAGCTCAGGACTAGCGGGAGTTGACGAGCAGTACTTC.